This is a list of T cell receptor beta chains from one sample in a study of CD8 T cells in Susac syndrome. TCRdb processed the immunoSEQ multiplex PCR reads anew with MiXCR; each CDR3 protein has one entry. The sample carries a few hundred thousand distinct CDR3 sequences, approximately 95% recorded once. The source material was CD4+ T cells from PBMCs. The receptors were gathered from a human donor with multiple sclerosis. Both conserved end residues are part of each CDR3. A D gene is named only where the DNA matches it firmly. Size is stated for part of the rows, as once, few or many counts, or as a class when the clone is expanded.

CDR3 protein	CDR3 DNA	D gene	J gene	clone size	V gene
CASSEGTGFIATQYF	TGTGCCAGCAGTGAAGGGACAGGGTTTATCGCGACCCAGTACTTC	TRBD1	TRBJ2-5	-	TRBV25-1
CASSLGGEGEDTQYF	TGCGCCAGCAGCCTCGGAGGGGAGGGGGAAGATACGCAGTATTTT	-	TRBJ2-3	-	TRBV4-1
CASSARDRPLGYTF	TGTGCCAGCAGCGCCCGGGACAGGCCCCTAGGCTACACCTTC	TRBD1	TRBJ1-2	-	TRBV13
CASSSQDSNIQYF	TGTGCCAGCAGCTCCCAGGATAGCAACATTCAGTACTTC	-	TRBJ2-4	-	TRBV5-4
CASSRAQVTLLAKNIQYF	TGTGCCAGCAGTCGGGCCCAAGTTACCCTCCTAGCCAAAAACATTCAGTACTTC	-	TRBJ2-4	-	TRBV5-6
CASSSISGRDTDTQYF	TGCGCCAGCAGCTCTATTAGCGGGAGGGACACAGATACGCAGTATTTT	TRBD2	TRBJ2-3	-	TRBV5-1
CASSQALLTNEKLFF	TGTGCCAGCAGCCAAGCCCTTTTAACTAATGAAAAACTGTTTTTT	-	TRBJ1-4	-	TRBV3-1
CAISETSLSTQYF	TGTGCCATCAGTGAGACATCTCTTTCTACGCAGTATTTT	-	TRBJ2-3	-	TRBV10-3
CASSVQGSYGYTF	TGTGCCAGCAGCGTACAGGGAAGTTATGGCTACACCTTC	-	TRBJ1-2	-	TRBV9
CASSTDPYNEQFF	TGTGCCAGCAGCACGGACCCCTACAATGAGCAGTTCTTC	-	TRBJ2-1	-	TRBV9
CATSRPGVGTDTQYF	TGTGCCACCAGCAGACCGGGAGTAGGCACAGATACGCAGTATTTT	-	TRBJ2-3	-	TRBV15
CASILRGTDPYGYTF	TGTGCCAGCATTCTGAGGGGTACAGATCCCTATGGCTACACCTTC	-	TRBJ1-2	-	TRBV2
CSAGMTDEQYF	TGCTCCGCGGGCATGACCGACGAGCAGTACTTC	-	TRBJ2-7	-	TRBV29-1
CSAIPRPGPQFF	TGCAGTGCTATCCCCCGACCGGGACCCCAGTTCTTC	-	TRBJ2-1	once	TRBV20-1
CASSLSVVGIQYF	TGTGCCAGCAGCTTAAGTGTAGTGGGCATTCAGTACTTC	-	TRBJ2-4	-	TRBV7-8
CASSLFREHQQYF	TGTGCCAGCAGTTTATTTCGGGAGCACCAGCAGTACTTC	-	TRBJ2-7	-	TRBV27
CASSLAPLAYNEQFF	TGTGCCAGCAGCCTTGCCCCCCTAGCCTACAATGAGCAGTTCTTC	-	TRBJ2-1	-	TRBV3-1
CASSDPRPAGYTF	TGTGCCAGCAGCGACCCTCGCCCCGCCGGCTACACCTTC	-	TRBJ1-2	-	TRBV7-9
CATSSFDRATNEKLFF	TGTGCCACCAGCAGCTTCGACAGAGCAACTAATGAAAAACTGTTTTTT	-	TRBJ1-4	-	TRBV15
CASSVDGNYGYTF	TGTGCCAGCAGCGTAGACGGTAACTATGGCTACACCTTC	-	TRBJ1-2	-	TRBV9
CASSFKQSNYGYTF	TGTGCCAGCAGTTTTAAGCAGAGTAACTATGGCTACACCTTC	-	TRBJ1-2	-	TRBV12-3/TRBV12-4
CASSPGTGGSSYTF	TGTGCCAGCAGCCCCGGGACAGGGGGCTCGAGCTACACCTTC	TRBD1	TRBJ1-2	-	TRBV7-2
CSVDGLGQETQYF	TGCAGCGTTGATGGACTTGGCCAAGAGACCCAGTACTTC	-	TRBJ2-5	-	TRBV29-1
CAWKRQGNRQYF	TGTGCCTGGAAACGACAGGGAAATAGGCAGTACTTC	TRBD1	TRBJ2-7	-	TRBV30
CASSHGRSGRADTQYF	TGTGCCAGCAGCCACGGGAGGAGCGGGAGGGCGGATACGCAGTATTTT	TRBD2	TRBJ2-3	-	TRBV5-6
CASSLEWENYGYTF	TGCGCCAGCAGCTTGGAGTGGGAAAACTATGGCTACACCTTC	-	TRBJ1-2	-	TRBV5-1
CAWRLPGGYGYTF	TGTGCCTGGAGGCTCCCCGGGGGGTATGGCTACACCTTC	-	TRBJ1-2	-	TRBV30
CGEWEDYGYTF	TGTGGGGAGTGGGAGGACTATGGCTACACCTTC	-	TRBJ1-2	-	TRBV2
CASSQELGALLTGELFF	TGTGCCAGCAGCCAAGAATTAGGGGCCCTCCTCACCGGGGAGCTGTTTTTT	-	TRBJ2-2	-	TRBV3-1
CASSTLAGFRDTQYF	TGTGCCAGCAGTACACTAGCGGGGTTCAGGGATACGCAGTATTTT	TRBD2	TRBJ2-3	-	TRBV6-5
CASSLRTVSSYEQYF	TGTGCCAGCAGTTTACGGACGGTAAGCTCCTACGAGCAGTACTTC	-	TRBJ2-7	-	TRBV28
CASSQDGSISNEQFF	TGCGCCAGCAGCCAAGATGGGAGTATTAGTAATGAGCAGTTCTTC	-	TRBJ2-1	-	TRBV4-1
CASSLQGVGLEQYF	TGTGCCAGCAGCTTACAGGGAGTAGGTCTCGAGCAGTACTTC	-	TRBJ2-7	-	TRBV7-2
CASSPGTGNEKLFF	TGTGCCAGCTCCCCCGGGACGGGGAATGAAAAACTGTTTTTT	-	TRBJ1-4	-	TRBV7-9
CAIGTSGYNEQFF	TGTGCCATTGGGACTAGTGGCTACAATGAGCAGTTCTTC	TRBD2	TRBJ2-1	-	TRBV10-3
CASSKGTGYYGYTF	TGTGCCAGCAGTAAGGGAACTGGGTACTATGGCTACACCTTC	-	TRBJ1-2	-	TRBV6-5
CASSLDREKGTGELFF	TGTGCCAGCAGTCTCGACAGGGAAAAGGGCACCGGGGAGCTGTTTTTT	TRBD1	TRBJ2-2	-	TRBV12-3/TRBV12-4
CASSPTDTLRAYEQYF	TGTGCCAGCAGTCCGACCGACACTTTACGAGCCTACGAGCAGTACTTC	-	TRBJ2-7	once	TRBV28
CASRIRAETQYF	TGTGCCAGCAGGATCAGAGCCGAGACCCAGTACTTC	-	TRBJ2-5	-	TRBV3-1
CASRATSYEQYF	TGTGCCAGCAGGGCCACCTCCTACGAGCAGTACTTC	-	TRBJ2-7	-	TRBV6-1
CASSIGTGLSEQYF	TGTGCCAGTAGTATTGGGACAGGGCTCTCCGAGCAGTACTTC	TRBD1	TRBJ2-7	-	TRBV19
CASSGRSKRETQYF	TGTGCCAGCAGCGGGAGGTCAAAGCGTGAGACCCAGTACTTC	-	TRBJ2-5	-	TRBV9
CATSDSVGDGYTF	TGTGCCACCAGTGATTCCGTAGGAGATGGCTACACCTTC	-	TRBJ1-2	-	TRBV24-1
CASSPPRSYGYTF	TGTGCCAGCAGTCCCCCCCGGAGCTATGGCTACACCTTC	-	TRBJ1-2	-	TRBV28
CASSGGPGRVNTEAFF	TGCGCCAGCAGCGGCGGCCCCGGGAGGGTGAACACTGAAGCTTTCTTT	-	TRBJ1-1	-	TRBV5-1
CSASHPGANVLTF	TGCAGTGCTAGTCATCCTGGGGCCAACGTCCTGACTTTC	-	TRBJ2-6	-	TRBV20-1
CASDPSGSSYEQYF	TGTGCCAGCGACCCAAGCGGTAGCTCCTACGAGCAGTACTTC	-	TRBJ2-7	once	TRBV2
CASSFPGNQPQHF	TGTGCCAGCAGTTTTCCAGGGAATCAGCCCCAGCATTTT	-	TRBJ1-5	-	TRBV12-3/TRBV12-4
CASSLLTTSPYEQYF	TGTGCCAGCAGTCTGTTGACCACCTCGCCTTACGAGCAGTACTTC	-	TRBJ2-7	once	TRBV27
CASSLLPQYGYTF	TGTGCCAGCAGCCTACTTCCCCAATATGGCTACACCTTC	-	TRBJ1-2	-	TRBV9
CSVHRDRGWTYQETQYF	TGCAGCGTTCACCGGGACAGGGGTTGGACGTACCAAGAGACCCAGTACTTC	TRBD1	TRBJ2-5	-	TRBV29-1
CATSREHRNTEAFF	TGTGCCACCAGCAGAGAGCACAGGAACACTGAAGCTTTCTTT	-	TRBJ1-1	-	TRBV15